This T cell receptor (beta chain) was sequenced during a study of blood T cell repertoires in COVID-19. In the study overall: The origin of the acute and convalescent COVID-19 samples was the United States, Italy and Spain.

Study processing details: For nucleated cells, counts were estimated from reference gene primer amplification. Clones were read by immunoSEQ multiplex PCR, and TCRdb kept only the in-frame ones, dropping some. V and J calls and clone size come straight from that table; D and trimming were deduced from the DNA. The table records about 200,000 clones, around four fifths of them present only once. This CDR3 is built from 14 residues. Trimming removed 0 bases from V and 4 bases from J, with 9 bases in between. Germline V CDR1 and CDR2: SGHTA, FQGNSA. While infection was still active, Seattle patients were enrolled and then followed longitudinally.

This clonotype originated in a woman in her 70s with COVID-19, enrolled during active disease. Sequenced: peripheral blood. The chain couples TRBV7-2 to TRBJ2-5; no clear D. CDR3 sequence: CASSLASVSETQYF. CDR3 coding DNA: TGTGCCAGCAGCTTAGCGTCGGTCTCAGAGACCCAGTACTTC.